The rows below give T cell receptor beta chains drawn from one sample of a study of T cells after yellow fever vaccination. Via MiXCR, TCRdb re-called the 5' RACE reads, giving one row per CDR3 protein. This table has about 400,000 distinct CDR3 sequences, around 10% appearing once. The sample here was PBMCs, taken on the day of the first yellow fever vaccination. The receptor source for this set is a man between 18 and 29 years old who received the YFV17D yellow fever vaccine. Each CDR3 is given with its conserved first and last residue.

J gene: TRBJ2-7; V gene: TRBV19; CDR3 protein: CATKDRLSSYEQYF
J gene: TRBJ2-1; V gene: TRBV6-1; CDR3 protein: CASSPTSGGASYNEQFF
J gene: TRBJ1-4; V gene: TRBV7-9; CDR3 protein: CASSLYPGTEKLFF
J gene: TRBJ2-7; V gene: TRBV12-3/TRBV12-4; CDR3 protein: CASSLLAGPYEQYF
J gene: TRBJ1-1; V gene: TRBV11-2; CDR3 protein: CASSLVRQTEAFF
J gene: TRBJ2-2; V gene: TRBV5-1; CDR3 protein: CASSLGSVSTGELFF
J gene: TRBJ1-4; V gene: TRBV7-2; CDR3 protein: CASSPRTGGGEKLFF
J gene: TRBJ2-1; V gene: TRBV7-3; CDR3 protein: CASSSGGEQFF
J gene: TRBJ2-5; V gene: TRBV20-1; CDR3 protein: CSARGVGNQEHNEETQYF
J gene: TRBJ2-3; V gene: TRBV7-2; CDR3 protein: CASSLSGASDTQYF
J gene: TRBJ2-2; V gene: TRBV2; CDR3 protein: CASGGTPTGELFF
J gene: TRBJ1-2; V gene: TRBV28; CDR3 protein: CASNELGDGYTF
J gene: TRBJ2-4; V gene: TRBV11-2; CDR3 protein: CASSPRQGSRNIQYF
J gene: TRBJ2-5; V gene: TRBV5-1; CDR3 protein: CASSLTGEQETQYF
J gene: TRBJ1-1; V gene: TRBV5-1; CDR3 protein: CASSLRETGGRSNTEAFF
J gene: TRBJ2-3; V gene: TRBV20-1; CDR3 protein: CSAKTSSTDTQYF
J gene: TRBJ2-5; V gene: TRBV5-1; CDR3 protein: CASSLDYPETQYF
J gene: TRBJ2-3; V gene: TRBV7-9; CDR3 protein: CASSLQGLGTDTQYF
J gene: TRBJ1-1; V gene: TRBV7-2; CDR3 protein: CASSFFGRAFF
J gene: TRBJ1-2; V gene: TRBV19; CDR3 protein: CASREGVGYGYTF
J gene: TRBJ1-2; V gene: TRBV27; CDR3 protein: CASTPGGGTNYGYTF
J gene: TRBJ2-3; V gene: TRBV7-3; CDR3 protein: CASSLIGGSGTSTDTQYF
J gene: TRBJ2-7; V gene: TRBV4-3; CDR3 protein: CASSQERRGMAGTYEQYF
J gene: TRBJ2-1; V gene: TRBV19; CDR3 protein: CASSITQGGNEQFF
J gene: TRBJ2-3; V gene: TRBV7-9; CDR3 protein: CASSFGGPNTDTQYF
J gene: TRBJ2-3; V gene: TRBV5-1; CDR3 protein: CTSSAGLGRADTQYF
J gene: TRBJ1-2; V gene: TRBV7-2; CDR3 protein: CASSLRSTESYTF
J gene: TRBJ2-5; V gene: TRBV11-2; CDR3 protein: CASSLGPDGETQYF
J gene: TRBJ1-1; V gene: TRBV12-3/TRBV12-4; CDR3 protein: CASSLDQGNTEAFF
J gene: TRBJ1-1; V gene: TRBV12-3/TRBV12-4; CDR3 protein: CASSFGSAGEAFF
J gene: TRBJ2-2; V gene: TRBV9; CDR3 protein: CASSPRPYWGTGELFF
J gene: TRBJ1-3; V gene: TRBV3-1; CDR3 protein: CASSAEIGFTGNTIYF
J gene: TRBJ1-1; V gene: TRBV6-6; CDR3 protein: CASSSGQDFEAFF
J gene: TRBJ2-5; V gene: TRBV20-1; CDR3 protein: CSAREGTQYF
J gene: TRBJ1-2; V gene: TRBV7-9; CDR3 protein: CASSLEAGATYGYTF